This T cell receptor beta chain is from a study of Ad26.COV2.S vaccination and SARS-CoV-2 variants. CDR1 and CDR2 (germline): KGHSH, LQKENI. Germline trimming cut 2 bases from V and 8 bases from J; bases unmatched to any gene: 9. The CDR3 length is 15 residues. Documented treatment: approximately 18 received Ad26.COV2.S at low or high dose, single or two shots; about five received placebo; per-sample allocation not given. It was on day 63 after the first vaccine or placebo injection that samples were taken. TCRdb's copy holds only in-frame clones and misses some; the assay was immunoSEQ multiplex PCR. The sample lists over 200,000 clones, 88% occurring once.

The sample in question was peripheral blood, obtained in a trial of Ad26.COV2.S vaccine versus placebo. The gene calls are TRBV18 and TRBJ1-2; 9 bases agree with TRBD1. This sequence originates from a person aged 18-65 years who received the Ad26.COV2.S COVID-19 vaccine or a placebo. The DNA of the CDR3 is TGTGCCAGCTCACCAAAGGGAACAGGGGGCGAGGGCTACACCTTC. Translated: CASSPKGTGGEGYTF.